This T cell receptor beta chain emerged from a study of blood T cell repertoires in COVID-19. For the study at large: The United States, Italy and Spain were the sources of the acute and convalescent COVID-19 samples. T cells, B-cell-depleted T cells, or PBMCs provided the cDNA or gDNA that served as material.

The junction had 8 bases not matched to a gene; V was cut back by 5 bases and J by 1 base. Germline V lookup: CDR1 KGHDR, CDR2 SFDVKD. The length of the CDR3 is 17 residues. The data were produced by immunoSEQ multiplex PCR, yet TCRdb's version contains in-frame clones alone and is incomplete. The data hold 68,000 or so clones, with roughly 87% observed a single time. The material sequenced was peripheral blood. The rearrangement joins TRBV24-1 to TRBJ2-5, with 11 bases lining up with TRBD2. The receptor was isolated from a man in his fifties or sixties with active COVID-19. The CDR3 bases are TGTGCCACCAGTGGCCTAGCGGGAGGTCCGCTCCAAGAGACCCAGTACTTC. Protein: CATSGLAGGPLQETQYF.